This is a list of T cell receptor beta chains from one sample in a study of OX40 agonist ivuxolimab in advanced cancers. Using immunoSEQ multiplex PCR, the repertoire was profiled, and TCRdb retains in-frame clones only, with some absent. Among roughly 80,000 clones listed, 90% were seen once. The sample consisted of CD4+ or CD8+ T cells sorted from blood, taken in a trial of the OX40 agonist ivuxolimab. The source of these receptors is an adult with an advanced solid tumor such as melanoma, head and neck, liver or kidney cancer. Both conserved end residues are part of each CDR3. Fields, in order: D gene, V gene, clone size, J gene, CDR3 protein, CDR3 DNA. D genes are given only for firm matches. Some rows mark clone size as missing; the rest say once, few, many or name a class of expanded clone.

TRBD2	TRBV27	-	TRBJ2-3	CASSLRGLVMDGDTQYF	TGTGCCAGCAGTTTAAGGGGACTAGTGATGGACGGAGATACGCAGTATTTT
-	TRBV20-1	-	TRBJ2-5	CSARDERTQYF	TGCAGTGCTAGAGATGAGAGGACCCAGTACTTC
-	TRBV5-4	-	TRBJ2-7	CASSPVSSGSPYEQYF	TGTGCCAGCAGCCCCGTAAGTAGCGGATCACCCTACGAGCAGTACTTC
-	TRBV6-1	-	TRBJ2-7	CASSSYSGEQYF	TGTGCCAGCAGTTCTTATTCCGGCGAGCAGTACTTC
TRBD1	TRBV2	-	TRBJ1-5	CASSDGTGVGNQPQHF	TGTGCCAGCAGTGATGGGACAGGGGTTGGCAATCAGCCCCAGCATTTT
-	TRBV6-6	-	TRBJ2-5	CASSYHREETQYF	TGTGCCAGCAGTTACCACAGGGAAGAGACCCAGTACTTC
-	TRBV10-2	-	TRBJ1-1	CASRESWARGTEAFF	TGCGCCAGCAGGGAGTCATGGGCGCGGGGCACTGAAGCTTTCTTT
TRBD2	TRBV5-1	-	TRBJ2-7	CASSLGGTTTGEQYF	TGCGCCAGCAGCTTGGGTGGGACTACTACCGGGGAGCAGTACTTC
TRBD1	TRBV4-1	-	TRBJ2-6	CASSPLGQGGRLGTNVLTF	TGCGCCAGCAGCCCTTTGGGACAGGGAGGGCGTTTGGGAACCAACGTCCTGACTTTC
-	TRBV6-1	-	TRBJ2-5	CASSEPLAFQETQYF	TGTGCCAGCAGTGAACCCCTAGCGTTCCAAGAGACCCAGTACTTC
-	TRBV6-9	-	TRBJ1-1	CASSYFRGNTEAFF	TGTGCCAGCAGTTATTTTCGGGGGAACACTGAAGCTTTCTTT
-	TRBV2	-	TRBJ2-6	CASSELSGANVLTF	TGTGCCAGCAGTGAACTCTCTGGGGCCAACGTCCTGACTTTC
-	TRBV20-1	-	TRBJ1-6	CSARSGFALHF	TGCAGTGCTAGATCAGGGTTCGCCCTCCACTTT
TRBD1	TRBV28	-	TRBJ1-2	CASRPGQGGFTF	TGTGCCAGCAGACCGGGACAGGGGGGATTCACCTTC
TRBD2	TRBV7-2	once	TRBJ2-1	CASSRAGVVGSEQFF	TGTGCCAGCAGCCGAGCGGGAGTAGTCGGTAGTGAGCAGTTCTTC
-	TRBV7-9	-	TRBJ2-1	CASREAGKVGEQFF	TGTGCCAGCAGGGAGGCGGGGAAGGTCGGTGAGCAGTTCTTC
-	TRBV30	-	TRBJ1-4	CAWSPGLGEKLFF	TGTGCCTGGAGTCCTGGGCTTGGGGAAAAACTGTTTTTT
-	TRBV19	-	TRBJ2-5	CASTPKGGSSGTQYF	TGTGCCAGTACCCCGAAGGGGGGTTCATCCGGGACCCAGTACTTC
TRBD2	TRBV28	once	TRBJ2-1	CASSSSGIRNEQFF	TGTGCCAGCAGTTCTAGCGGGATCCGCAATGAGCAGTTCTTC
-	TRBV5-8	-	TRBJ2-3	CASSQRTGISTDTQYF	TGTGCCAGCAGCCAACGGACCGGTATCAGCACAGATACGCAGTATTTT
-	TRBV6-5	once	TRBJ2-1	CASSYVVSYYNEQFF	TGTGCCAGCAGTTACGTTGTCAGCTATTACAATGAGCAGTTCTTC
TRBD2	TRBV7-2	-	TRBJ2-7	CASSLVWGGYEQYF	TGTGCCAGCAGCTTAGTATGGGGGGGTTACGAGCAGTACTTC
-	TRBV6-5	-	TRBJ1-6	CASRLGPRNNSPLHF	TGTGCCAGCAGGCTGGGACCTAGAAATAATTCACCCCTCCACTTT
-	TRBV11-3	-	TRBJ2-7	CASSLQLNPTGEQYF	TGTGCCAGCAGCCTCCAACTTAACCCGACAGGCGAGCAGTACTTC
-	TRBV9	-	TRBJ1-1	CASSVISGTTNTEAFF	TGTGCCAGCAGCGTAATATCCGGGACAACGAACACTGAAGCTTTCTTT
-	TRBV6-1	-	TRBJ2-7	CASSSTYEQYF	TGTGCCAGCAGTTCAACATACGAGCAGTACTTC
TRBD1	TRBV9	-	TRBJ1-2	CASSVGQAEGLYGYTF	TGTGCCAGCAGCGTGGGACAGGCCGAGGGTCTCTATGGCTACACCTTC
-	TRBV19	-	TRBJ1-5	CASSAGGAVITGQPQHF	TGTGCCAGTAGTGCGGGGGGGGCGGTGATAACCGGTCAGCCCCAGCATTTT
-	TRBV5-1	once	TRBJ1-3	CASSPFSISGNTIYF	TGCGCCAGCAGCCCCTTTTCCATCTCTGGAAACACCATATATTTT
-	TRBV9	-	TRBJ2-3	CASSPYHRGDTDTQYF	TGTGCCAGCAGCCCCTACCACCGGGGCGACACAGATACGCAGTATTTT
-	TRBV5-1	-	TRBJ2-5	CASSSRVAETQYF	TGCGCCAGCAGCTCGAGGGTGGCAGAGACCCAGTACTTC
-	TRBV4-3	-	TRBJ1-1	CASSQDHRGTEAFF	TGCGCCAGCAGCCAAGATCACCGGGGGACTGAAGCTTTCTTT
-	TRBV9	-	TRBJ1-2	CASSPTGVANYGYTF	TGTGCCAGCAGCCCGACGGGGGTAGCTAACTATGGCTACACCTTC
-	TRBV15	-	TRBJ1-3	CATSPNPRISGNTIYF	TGTGCCACCAGCCCCAACCCTAGAATCTCTGGAAACACCATATATTTT
-	TRBV6-6	once	TRBJ1-4	CASSWRLGEKLFF	TGTGCCAGCAGTTGGAGGTTGGGGGAAAAACTGTTTTTT
-	TRBV9	once	TRBJ2-2	CASSPQVGNTGELFF	TGTGCCAGCAGCCCCCAGGTGGGGAACACCGGGGAGCTGTTTTTT
-	TRBV21-1	-	TRBJ1-5	CASSVGDGTGKDQPQHF	-
TRBD1	TRBV4-2	-	TRBJ2-5	CASSQPTGGKETQYF	TGTGCCAGCAGCCAACCGACAGGGGGGAAGGAGACCCAGTACTTC